The 9 T cell receptor beta chains presented below share a single source sample, sequenced in a study of blood T cell repertoires in COVID-19. The data were produced by immunoSEQ multiplex PCR, yet TCRdb's version contains in-frame clones alone and is incomplete. The data show roughly 200,000 clones, approximately 80% seen once. The material sequenced was peripheral blood. The receptors come from a man in his forties or fifties with acute or convalescent COVID-19.

This sequence joins TRBV30 and TRBJ1-1; D gene unclear. The CDR3 has 12 residues. The V and J ends lost 2 bases and 2 bases respectively, with 6 bases between them. Germline CDR1 is GTSNPN and CDR2 is SVGIG (reference sequence). The CDR3 protein is CAWSSLNTEAFF. CDR3 coding DNA: TGTGCCTGGAGTTCCCTCAACACTGAAGCTTTCTTT.

The V call is TRBV5-1, the J call TRBJ2-5, with 8 bases fitting TRBD1. This CDR3 is built from 16 residues. The V segment lost 4 bases and the J segment 5 bases; nucleotides outside the gene matches: 13. Germline CDR1 is SGHRS and CDR2 is YFSETQ. This chain's CDR3 is CASSPSDRAAEETQYF. The CDR3 bases are TGCGCCAGCAGCCCTTCGGACAGGGCGGCGGAGGAGACCCAGTACTTC.

The chain recombines TRBV19 with TRBJ1-1, with a weak D call TRBD1 (5 bases). CDR1 is LNHDA and CDR2 is SQIVND in the germline V gene (reference sequence). The CDR3 totals 11 residues. Trimming cost V 5 bases and J 7 bases, with 8 bases left between them. The CDR3 loop reads CASSLGHEAFF. CDR3 sequence (DNA): TGTGCCAGTAGTTTGGGGCATGAAGCTTTCTTT.

This sequence joins TRBV19 and TRBJ2-1; 12 nucleotides match TRBD2. V lost 5 bases to trimming and J lost 0 bases; unmatched junction nucleotides: 5. Germline V gene lookup returns CDR1 LNHDA and CDR2 SQIVND (reference sequence). The CDR3 extends over 17 amino acids. For the CDR3, the DNA is TGTGCCAGTAGTCGAAGGACTAGCGGGAACTCCTACAATGAGCAGTTCTTC. Protein: CASSRRTSGNSYNEQFF.

This CDR3 is CASSLANRGLNTEAFF. The CDR3 DNA reads TGTGCCAGCAGCTTAGCCAACAGGGGGCTGAACACTGAAGCTTTCTTT. The chain recombines TRBV7-8 with TRBJ1-1; TRBD1 aligns across 9 bases. This CDR3 has 16 amino acids. The trim removed 0 bases at V and 0 bases at J, leaving 2 bases unmatched. Germline CDR1 SGHVS, CDR2 FQNEAQ.

The chain uses TRBV12-3 or TRBV12-4 and TRBJ1-1, with D unresolved. Trimming removed 7 bases at V and 0 bases at J, with 9 bases between. The CDR3 loop spans 13 amino acids. Here the CDR3 reads CASTLTVNTEAFF. The CDR3 DNA follows: TGTGCCAGCACCCTCACAGTGAACACTGAAGCTTTCTTT.

V gene TRBV7-9 combines with J gene TRBJ2-1, with TRBD2 matching over 14 bases. CDR1 is SEHNR, CDR2 FQNEAQ, per germline (reference sequence). The CDR3 is 15 residues long. The ends lost 6 bases at V and 6 bases at J; junction bases unmatched: 4. CDR3 in amino acids: CASSRTSGRINEQFF. The CDR3 DNA follows: TGTGCCAGCAGTCGGACTAGCGGGAGGATCAATGAGCAGTTCTTC.

The table lists this clone with a count of one. The chain employs TRBV6-1 and TRBJ1-4; TRBD1 might be the D (5 bases). V dropped 3 bases and J dropped 8 bases, with 13 bases sitting between them. In germline, CDR1 is MNHNS, CDR2 SASEGT. CDR3 length: 14 residues. CDR3 nucleotides: TGTGCCAGCAGTGAGGGGCCAGTCGGGGAAAAACTGTTTTTT. Protein sequence: CASSEGPVGEKLFF.

This clone came up once. The chain recombines TRBV29-1 with TRBJ2-2; D possibly corresponds to TRBD1 (6 bases). Trimming left V 2 bases short and J 1 base short, with 8 bases between. CDR1 is SQVTM, CDR2 ANQGSEA, per germline. This CDR3 has 14 amino acids. The DNA for the CDR3 is TGCAGCGTTGAAACGGGACAGAACACCGGGGAGCTGTTTTTT. Its protein is CSVETGQNTGELFF.